In its sample, the clone carrying this TCR beta chain was seen a few times. The antigen is unknown. The PCR had 60 Vbeta and 13 Jbeta primers. Clones were sequenced by immunoSEQ multiplex PCR, and TCRdb holds only the in-frame ones, with some missing. The repertoire consists of some 52,000 clones, with 73% occurring once and the leading ten covering about 3.1%. This record comes from a study of cytomegalovirus exposure and HLA in healthy donors. General observations from the study: As immune exposure information, only CMV serostatus was available. Researchers reportedly found TCR beta sequences accurately predicted most subjects' HLA-A and HLA-B alleles. A few V segments could not be told apart, such as TRBV6-2 and TRBV6-3, and were left out. Productive rates of about 90% or about 30% were seen for most TCR beta V segments in an earlier analysis.

The CDR3 totals 11 residues. V was clipped by 8 bases and J by 9 bases; unmatched bases: 4. Germline-derived CDR1 and CDR2 are SGHDN and FVKESK. Sequencing was performed on PBMCs. The chain links TRBV14 to TRBJ2-1; 7 bases fit TRBD2. The receptor was derived from a man between 18 and 29 years old in good health and CMV-seronegative. DNA of the CDR3: TGTGCCAGCTCGTCGGGGGGTGAGCAGTTCTTC. Its protein is CASSSGGEQFF.